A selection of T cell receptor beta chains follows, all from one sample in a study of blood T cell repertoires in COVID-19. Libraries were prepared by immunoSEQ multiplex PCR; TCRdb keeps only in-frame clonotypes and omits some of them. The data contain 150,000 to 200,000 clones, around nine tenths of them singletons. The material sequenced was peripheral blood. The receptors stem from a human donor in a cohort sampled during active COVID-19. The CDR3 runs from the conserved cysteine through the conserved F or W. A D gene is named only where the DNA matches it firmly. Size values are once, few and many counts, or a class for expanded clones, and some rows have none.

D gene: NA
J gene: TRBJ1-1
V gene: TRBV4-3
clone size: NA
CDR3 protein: CASSQDYRRDTEAFF
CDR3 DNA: TGCGCCAGCAGCCAAGATTACCGGCGGGACACTGAAGCTTTCTTT

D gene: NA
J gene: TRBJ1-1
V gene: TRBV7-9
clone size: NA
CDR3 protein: CASSLEDTGIGTEAFF
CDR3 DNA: TGTGCCAGCAGCTTAGAGGATACGGGGATCGGAACTGAAGCTTTCTTT

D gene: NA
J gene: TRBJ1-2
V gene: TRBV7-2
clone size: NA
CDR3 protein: CASSLSAGSGFAYGYTF
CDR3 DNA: TGTGCCAGCAGCTTATCCGCTGGCTCAGGGTTCGCCTATGGCTACACCTTC

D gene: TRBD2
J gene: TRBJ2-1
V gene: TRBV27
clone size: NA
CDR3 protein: CASSFSMTPLGSTTSGDYNEQFF
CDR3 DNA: TGTGCCAGCAGTTTCTCCATGACCCCCTTGGGTTCCACGACTAGCGGGGATTACAATGAGCAGTTCTTC

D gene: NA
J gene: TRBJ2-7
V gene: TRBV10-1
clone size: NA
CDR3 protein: CASSESGEQYF
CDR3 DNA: TGCGCCAGCAGTGAATCAGGCGAGCAGTACTTC

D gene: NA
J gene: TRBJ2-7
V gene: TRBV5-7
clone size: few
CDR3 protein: CASSFHRSGYEQYF
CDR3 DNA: TGTGCCAGCAGCTTCCACAGGTCAGGGTACGAGCAGTACTTC

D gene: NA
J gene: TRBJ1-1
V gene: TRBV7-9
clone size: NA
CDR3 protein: CASSSSHGQTNTEAFF
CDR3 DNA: TGTGCCAGCAGTTCCTCCCATGGACAAACAAACACTGAAGCTTTCTTT

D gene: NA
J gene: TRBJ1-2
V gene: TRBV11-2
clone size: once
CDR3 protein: CASSLVPQGSAYGYTF
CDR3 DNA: TGTGCCAGCAGCTTAGTCCCCCAGGGCTCGGCCTATGGCTACACCTTC

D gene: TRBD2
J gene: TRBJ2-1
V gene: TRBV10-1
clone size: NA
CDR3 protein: CASSCGGGNDNEQFF
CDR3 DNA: TGCGCCAGCAGTTGCGGGGGGGGAAATGACAATGAGCAGTTCTTC

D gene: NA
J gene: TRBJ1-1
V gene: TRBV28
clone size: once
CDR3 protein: CASSSPSRQFAEAFF
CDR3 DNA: TGTGCCAGCAGTTCCCCCTCACGACAGTTCGCTGAAGCTTTCTTT

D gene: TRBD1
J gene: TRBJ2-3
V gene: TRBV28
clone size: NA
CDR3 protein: CASSPLWGQGITDTQYF
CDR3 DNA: TGTGCCAGCAGTCCCCTTTGGGGACAGGGGATCACAGATACGCAGTATTTT

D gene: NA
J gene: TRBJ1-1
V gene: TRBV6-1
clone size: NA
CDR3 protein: CASSEQVSTEAFF
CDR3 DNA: TGTGCCAGCAGTGAACAAGTGAGCACTGAAGCTTTCTTT

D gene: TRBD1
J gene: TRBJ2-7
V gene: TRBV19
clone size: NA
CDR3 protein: CASSIRGQGARQYF
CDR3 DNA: TGTGCCAGTAGTATTCGAGGACAGGGGGCCCGGCAGTACTTC

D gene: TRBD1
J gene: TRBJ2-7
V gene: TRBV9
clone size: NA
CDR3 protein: CASSVGGGIYEQYF
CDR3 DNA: TGTGCCAGCAGCGTAGGAGGGGGCATCTACGAGCAGTACTTC

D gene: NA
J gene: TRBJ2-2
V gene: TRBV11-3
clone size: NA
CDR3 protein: CASSSRVIFTGELFF
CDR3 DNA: TGTGCCAGCAGCTCCCGGGTTATATTCACCGGGGAGCTGTTTTTT

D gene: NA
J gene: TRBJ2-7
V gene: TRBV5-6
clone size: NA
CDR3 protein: CASSPGPDSSYEQYF
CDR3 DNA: TGTGCCAGCAGCCCCGGACCCGACAGCTCCTACGAGCAGTACTTC

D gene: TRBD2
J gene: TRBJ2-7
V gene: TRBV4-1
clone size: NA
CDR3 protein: CASSPTSGSSSYEQYF
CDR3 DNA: TGCGCCAGCAGCCCGACTAGCGGGTCTTCCTCCTACGAGCAGTACTTC

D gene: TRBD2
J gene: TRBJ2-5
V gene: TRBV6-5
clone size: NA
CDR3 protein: CASRGLAGRQETQYF
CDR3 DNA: TGTGCCAGCAGGGGGCTAGCGGGGCGGCAAGAGACCCAGTACTTC

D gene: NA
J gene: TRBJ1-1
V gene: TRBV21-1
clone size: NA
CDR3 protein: CASSKPYRGEKNTEAFF
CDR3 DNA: TGTGCCAGCAGCAAACCCTACAGGGGGGAGAAGAACACTGAAGCTTTCTTT

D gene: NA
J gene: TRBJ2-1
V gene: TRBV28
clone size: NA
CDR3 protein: CASSLGQVYNEQFF
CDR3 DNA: TGTGCCAGCAGTTTGGGTCAGGTATACAATGAGCAGTTCTTC

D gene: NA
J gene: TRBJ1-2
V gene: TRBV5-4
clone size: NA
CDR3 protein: CASSSQVSSGKGGGYTF
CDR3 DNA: TGTGCCAGCAGCTCCCAGGTCAGCTCAGGGAAGGGTGGAGGCTACACCTTC

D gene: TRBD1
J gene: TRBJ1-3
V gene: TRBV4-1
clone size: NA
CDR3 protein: CASSDPGQMFENTIYF
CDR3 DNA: TGCGCCAGCAGCGACCCGGGACAGATGTTTGAAAACACCATATATTTT

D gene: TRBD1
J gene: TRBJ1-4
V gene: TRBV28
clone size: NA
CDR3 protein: CASSSRDREEKLFF
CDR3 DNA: TGTGCCAGCAGTTCTCGGGACAGGGAAGAAAAACTGTTTTTT

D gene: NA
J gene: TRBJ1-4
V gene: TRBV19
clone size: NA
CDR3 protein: CASTPRRVVNEKLFF
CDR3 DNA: TGTGCCAGTACCCCGCGGCGGGTAGTTAATGAAAAACTGTTTTTT

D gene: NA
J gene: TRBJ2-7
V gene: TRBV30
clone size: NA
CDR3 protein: CAGTVTSYEQYF
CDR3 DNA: TGTGCCGGAACAGTAACTTCCTACGAGCAGTACTTC

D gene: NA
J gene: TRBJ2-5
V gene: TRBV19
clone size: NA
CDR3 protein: CASADTRAETQYF
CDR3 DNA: TGTGCCAGTGCTGACACCAGGGCGGAGACCCAGTACTTC

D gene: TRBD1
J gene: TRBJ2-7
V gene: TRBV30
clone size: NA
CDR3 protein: CAWRLGTGAAYEQYF
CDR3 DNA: TGTGCCTGGCGCTTGGGGACAGGGGCTGCCTACGAGCAGTACTTC

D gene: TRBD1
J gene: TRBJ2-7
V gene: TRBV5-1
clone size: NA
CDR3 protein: CASSGGPGQGANEQYF
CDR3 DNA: TGCGCCAGCAGCGGGGGTCCGGGACAGGGGGCGAACGAGCAGTACTTC

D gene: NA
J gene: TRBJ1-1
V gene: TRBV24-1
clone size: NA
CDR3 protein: CATSDLTGAFF
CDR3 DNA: TGTGCCACCAGTGATTTGACAGGGGCTTTCTTT

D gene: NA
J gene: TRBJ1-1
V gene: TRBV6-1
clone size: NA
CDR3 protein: CASSGRRDTGLGTEAFF
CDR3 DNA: TGTGCCAGCAGTGGCCGTCGGGACACAGGGCTAGGTACTGAAGCTTTCTTT

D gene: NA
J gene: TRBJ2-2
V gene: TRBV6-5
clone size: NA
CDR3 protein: CASSFPSGGELFF
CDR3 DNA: TGTGCCAGCAGTTTTCCTTCAGGTGGGGAGCTGTTTTTT

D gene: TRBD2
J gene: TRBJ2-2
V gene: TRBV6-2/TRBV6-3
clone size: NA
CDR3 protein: CASSRLAGGTTGELFF
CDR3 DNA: TGTGCCAGCAGTAGACTAGCGGGAGGTACTACCGGGGAGCTGTTTTTT

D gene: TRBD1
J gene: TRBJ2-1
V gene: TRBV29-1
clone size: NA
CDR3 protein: CSVGGQGGSYNEQFF
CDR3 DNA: TGCAGCGTTGGCGGACAGGGGGGATCCTACAATGAGCAGTTCTTC

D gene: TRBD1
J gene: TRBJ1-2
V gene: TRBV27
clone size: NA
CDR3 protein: CASSSSRQGEIYGYTF
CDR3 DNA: TGTGCCAGCAGTTCTTCCAGACAGGGTGAAATATATGGCTACACCTTC

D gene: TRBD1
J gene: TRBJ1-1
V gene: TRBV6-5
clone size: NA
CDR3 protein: CASSLDRGFEAFF
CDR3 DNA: TGTGCCAGCAGTCTCGACAGGGGATTTGAAGCTTTCTTT

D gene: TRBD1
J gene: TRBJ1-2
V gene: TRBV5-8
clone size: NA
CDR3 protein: CASSFGTVYGYTF
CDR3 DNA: TGTGCCAGCAGTTTCGGGACAGTCTATGGCTACACCTTC

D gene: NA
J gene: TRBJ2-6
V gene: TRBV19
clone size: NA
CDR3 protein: CASGAPLGSPLSGANVLTF
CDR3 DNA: TGTGCCAGTGGGGCCCCCTTGGGGTCCCCCCTCTCTGGGGCCAACGTCCTGACTTTC

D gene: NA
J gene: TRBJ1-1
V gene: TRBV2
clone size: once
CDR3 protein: CASRGRLEGATEAFF
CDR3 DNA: TGTGCCAGCAGGGGCCGGTTGGAGGGAGCGACTGAAGCTTTCTTT

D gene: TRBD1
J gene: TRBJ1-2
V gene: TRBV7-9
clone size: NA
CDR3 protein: CASSSPHRGTDYGYTF
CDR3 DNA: TGTGCCAGCAGCTCCCCCCACAGGGGCACTGACTATGGCTACACCTTC

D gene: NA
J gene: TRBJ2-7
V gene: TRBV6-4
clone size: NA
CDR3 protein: CASSEPHRNLRATYEQYF
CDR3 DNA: TGTGCCAGCAGTGAACCTCACAGGAACCTACGAGCAACCTACGAGCAGTACTTC

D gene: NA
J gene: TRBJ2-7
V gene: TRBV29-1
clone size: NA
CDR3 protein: CSVVLGGGYEQYF
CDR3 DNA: TGCAGCGTGGTTTTAGGGGGGGGTTACGAGCAGTACTTC

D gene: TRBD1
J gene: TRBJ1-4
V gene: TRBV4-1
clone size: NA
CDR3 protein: CASSPRDRDSEKLFF
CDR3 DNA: TGCGCCAGCAGCCCCCGGGACAGGGATAGTGAAAAACTGTTTTTT

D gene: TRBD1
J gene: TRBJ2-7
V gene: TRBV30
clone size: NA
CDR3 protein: CAWSADRGVHEQYF
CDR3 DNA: TGTGCCTGGAGCGCGGACAGGGGTGTCCACGAGCAGTACTTC

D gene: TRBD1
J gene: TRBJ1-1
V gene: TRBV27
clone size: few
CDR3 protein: CASSPYRGAANTEAFF
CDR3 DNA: TGTGCCAGCAGTCCGTACAGGGGAGCGGCGAACACTGAAGCTTTCTTT

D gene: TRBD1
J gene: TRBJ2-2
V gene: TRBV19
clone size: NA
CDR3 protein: CASSREDRSAGELFF
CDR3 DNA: TGTGCCAGTAGTAGAGAGGACAGGAGTGCCGGGGAGCTGTTTTTT

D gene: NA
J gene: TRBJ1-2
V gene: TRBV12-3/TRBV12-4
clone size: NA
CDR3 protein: CASSLRQGGGYTF
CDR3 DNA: TGTGCCAGCAGTTTACGGCAGGGTGGTGGCTACACCTTC

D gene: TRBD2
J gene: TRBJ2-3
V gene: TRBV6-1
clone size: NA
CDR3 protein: CASSESLAGVGTQYF
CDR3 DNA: TGTGCCAGCAGTGAATCCCTAGCGGGGGTTGGTACGCAGTATTTT

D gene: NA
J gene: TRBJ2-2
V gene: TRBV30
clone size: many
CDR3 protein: CAWSVTGGHTGELFF
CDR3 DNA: TGTGCCTGGAGTGTAACGGGGGGCCACACCGGGGAGCTGTTTTTT

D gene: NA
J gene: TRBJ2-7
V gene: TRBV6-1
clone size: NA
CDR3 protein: CASSEAGLEQYF
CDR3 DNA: TGTGCCAGCAGTGAAGCGGGGCTCGAGCAGTACTTC

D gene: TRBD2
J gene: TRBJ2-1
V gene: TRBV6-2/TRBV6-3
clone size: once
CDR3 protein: CASSLAGGGPYNEQFF
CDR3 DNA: TGTGCCAGCAGCCTAGCGGGGGGGGGACCTTACAATGAGCAGTTCTTC

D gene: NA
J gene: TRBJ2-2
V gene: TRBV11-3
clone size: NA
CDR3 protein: CASSWGGAGELFF
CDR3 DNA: TGTGCCAGCAGCTGGGGCGGGGCCGGGGAGCTGTTTTTT